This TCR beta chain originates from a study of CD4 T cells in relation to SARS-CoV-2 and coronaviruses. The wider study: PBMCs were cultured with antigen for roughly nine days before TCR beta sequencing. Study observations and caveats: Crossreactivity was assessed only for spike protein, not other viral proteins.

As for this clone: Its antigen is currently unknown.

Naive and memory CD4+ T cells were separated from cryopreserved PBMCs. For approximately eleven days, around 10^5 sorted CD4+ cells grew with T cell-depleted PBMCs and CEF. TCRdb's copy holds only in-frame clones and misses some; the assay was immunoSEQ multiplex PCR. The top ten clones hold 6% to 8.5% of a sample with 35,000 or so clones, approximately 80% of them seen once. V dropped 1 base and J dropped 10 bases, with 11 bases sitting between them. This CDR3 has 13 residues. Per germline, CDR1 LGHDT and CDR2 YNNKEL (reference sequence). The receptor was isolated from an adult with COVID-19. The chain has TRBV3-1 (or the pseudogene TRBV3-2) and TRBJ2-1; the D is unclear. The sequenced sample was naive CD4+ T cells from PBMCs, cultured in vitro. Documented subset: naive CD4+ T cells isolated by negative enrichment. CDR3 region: CASSQVDGSEQFF. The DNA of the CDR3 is TGTGCCAGCAGCCAAGTGGATGGATCCGAGCAGTTCTTC.